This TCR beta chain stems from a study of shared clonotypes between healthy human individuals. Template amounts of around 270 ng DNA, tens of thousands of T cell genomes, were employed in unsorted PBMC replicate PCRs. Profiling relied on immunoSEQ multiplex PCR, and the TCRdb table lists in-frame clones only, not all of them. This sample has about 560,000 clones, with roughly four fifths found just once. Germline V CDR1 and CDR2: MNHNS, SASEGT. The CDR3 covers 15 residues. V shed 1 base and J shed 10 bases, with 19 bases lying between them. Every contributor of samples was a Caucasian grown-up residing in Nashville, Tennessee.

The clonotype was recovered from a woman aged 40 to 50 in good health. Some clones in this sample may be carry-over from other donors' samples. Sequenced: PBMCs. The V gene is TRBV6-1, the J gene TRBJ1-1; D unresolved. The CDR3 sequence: CASSEGSGSRWGAFF. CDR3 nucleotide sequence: TGTGCCAGCAGTGAAGGTTCGGGGAGCCGCTGGGGAGCTTTCTTT.